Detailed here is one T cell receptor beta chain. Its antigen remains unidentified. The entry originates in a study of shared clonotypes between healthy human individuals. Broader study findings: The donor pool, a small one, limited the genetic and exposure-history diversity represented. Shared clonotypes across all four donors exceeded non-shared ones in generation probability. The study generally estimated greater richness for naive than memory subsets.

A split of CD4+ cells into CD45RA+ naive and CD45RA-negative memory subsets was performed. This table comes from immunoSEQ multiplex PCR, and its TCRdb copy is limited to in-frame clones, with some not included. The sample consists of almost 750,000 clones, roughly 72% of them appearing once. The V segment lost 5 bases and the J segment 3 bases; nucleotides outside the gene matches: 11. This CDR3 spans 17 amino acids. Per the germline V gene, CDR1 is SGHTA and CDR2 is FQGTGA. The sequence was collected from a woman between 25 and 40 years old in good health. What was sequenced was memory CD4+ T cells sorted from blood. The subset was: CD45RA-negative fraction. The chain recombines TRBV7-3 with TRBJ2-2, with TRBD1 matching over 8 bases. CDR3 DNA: TGTGCCAGCAGCCCTCGCCGCAGGGGGCAGGACACCGGGGAGCTGTTTTTT. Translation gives CASSPRRRGQDTGELFF.